This T cell receptor beta chain comes out of a study of Graves' ophthalmopathy and Graves' hyperthyroidism. Notes on the study in general: Ophthalmopathy versus stable hyperthyroidism: 13-signature model gave just under 90% sensitivity, 75% to 83% specificity.

This CDR3 has 15 amino acids. Per the germline V gene, CDR1 is MNHEY and CDR2 is SVGAGI. Trimming pared 0 bases from V and 4 bases from J, leaving 12 bases between. Amplifying from RNA transcripts, the study obtained TCR beta CDR3 regions. Amplification began with first-round RT-PCR using HTBI primers, then second-round multiplex PCR was performed. TCRdb recomputed calls from the multiplex PCR reads with MiXCR, one row per CDR3 protein. Among about 410,000 distinct CDR3 sequences listed, approximately 16% were seen once. In its sample, this clonotype was seen many times. The antigen is undetermined. This sequence joins TRBV6-5 and TRBJ1-1; the D is unclear. Source material: peripheral blood. The clonotype comes from a woman in her late teens or twenties with Graves' ophthalmopathy. The CDR3 DNA reads TGTGCCAGCAGTTACTCCCAGTTTGCGAGCACTGAAGCTTTCTTT. It encodes CASSYSQFASTEAFF.